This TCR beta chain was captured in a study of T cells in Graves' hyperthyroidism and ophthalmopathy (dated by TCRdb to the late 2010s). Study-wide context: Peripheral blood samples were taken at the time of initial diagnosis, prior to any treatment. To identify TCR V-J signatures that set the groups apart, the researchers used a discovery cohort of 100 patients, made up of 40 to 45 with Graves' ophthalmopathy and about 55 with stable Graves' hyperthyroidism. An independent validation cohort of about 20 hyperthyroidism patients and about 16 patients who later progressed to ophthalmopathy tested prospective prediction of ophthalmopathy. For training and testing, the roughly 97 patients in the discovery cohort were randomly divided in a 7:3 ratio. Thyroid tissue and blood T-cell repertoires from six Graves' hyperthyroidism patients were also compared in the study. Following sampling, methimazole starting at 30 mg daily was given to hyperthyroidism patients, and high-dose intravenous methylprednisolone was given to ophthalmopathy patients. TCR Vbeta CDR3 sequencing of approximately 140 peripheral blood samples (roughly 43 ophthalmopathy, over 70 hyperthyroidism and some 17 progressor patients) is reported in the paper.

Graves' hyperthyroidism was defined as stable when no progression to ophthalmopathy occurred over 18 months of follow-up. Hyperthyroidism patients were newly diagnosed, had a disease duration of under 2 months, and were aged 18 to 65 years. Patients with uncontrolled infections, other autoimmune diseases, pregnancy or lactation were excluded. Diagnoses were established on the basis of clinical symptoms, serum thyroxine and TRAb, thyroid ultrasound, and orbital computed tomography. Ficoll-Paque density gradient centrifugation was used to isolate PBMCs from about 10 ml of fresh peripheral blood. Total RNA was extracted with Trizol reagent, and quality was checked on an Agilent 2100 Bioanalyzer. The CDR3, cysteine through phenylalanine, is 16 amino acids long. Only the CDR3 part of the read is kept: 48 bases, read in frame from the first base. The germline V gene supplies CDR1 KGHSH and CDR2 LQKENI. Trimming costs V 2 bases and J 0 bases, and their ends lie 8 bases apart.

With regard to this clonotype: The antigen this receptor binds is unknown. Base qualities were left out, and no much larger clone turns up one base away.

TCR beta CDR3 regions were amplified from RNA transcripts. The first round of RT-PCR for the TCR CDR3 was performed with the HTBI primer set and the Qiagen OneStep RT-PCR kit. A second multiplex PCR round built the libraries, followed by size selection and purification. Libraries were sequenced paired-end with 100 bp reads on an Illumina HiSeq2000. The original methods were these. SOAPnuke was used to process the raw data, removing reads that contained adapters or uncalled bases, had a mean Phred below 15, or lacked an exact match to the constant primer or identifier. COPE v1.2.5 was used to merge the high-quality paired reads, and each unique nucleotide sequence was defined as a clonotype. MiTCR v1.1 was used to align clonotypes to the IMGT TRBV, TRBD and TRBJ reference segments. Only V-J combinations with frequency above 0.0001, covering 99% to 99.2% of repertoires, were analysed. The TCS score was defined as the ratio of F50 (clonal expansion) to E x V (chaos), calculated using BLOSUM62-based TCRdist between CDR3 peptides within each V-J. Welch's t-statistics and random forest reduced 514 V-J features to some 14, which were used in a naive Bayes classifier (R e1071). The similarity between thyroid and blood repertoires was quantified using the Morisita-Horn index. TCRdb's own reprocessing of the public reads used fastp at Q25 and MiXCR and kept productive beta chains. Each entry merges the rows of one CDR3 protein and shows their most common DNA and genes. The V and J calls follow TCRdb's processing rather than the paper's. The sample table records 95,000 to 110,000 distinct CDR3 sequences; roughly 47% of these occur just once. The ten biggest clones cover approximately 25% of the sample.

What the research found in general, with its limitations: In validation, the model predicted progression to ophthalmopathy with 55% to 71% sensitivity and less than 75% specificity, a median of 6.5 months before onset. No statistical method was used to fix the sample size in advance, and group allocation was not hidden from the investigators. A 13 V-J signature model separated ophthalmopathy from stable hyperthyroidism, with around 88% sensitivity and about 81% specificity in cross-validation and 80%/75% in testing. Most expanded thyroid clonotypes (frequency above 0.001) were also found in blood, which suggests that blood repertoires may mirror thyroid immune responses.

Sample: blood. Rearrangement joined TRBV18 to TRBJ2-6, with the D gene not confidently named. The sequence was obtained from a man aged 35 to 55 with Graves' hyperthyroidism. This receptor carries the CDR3 CASSPGLCSGANVLTF. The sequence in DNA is TGTGCCAGCTCACCAGGGCTGTGCTCTGGGGCCAACGTCCTGACTTTC.